This T cell receptor beta chain was captured by sequencing in a study of identical twins (TCRdb year 2016). Regarding the study in general: To test whether fetal clonotypes persist, this study deep-sequenced TCR alpha and beta repertoires from monozygotic twins, from unrelated adults of various ages, and from cord blood. Replicate twin experiments were performed at different times using different library preparation protocols to rule out contamination. Summary of the overall study and its limitations: Fewer insertions were carried by abundant cord blood beta clonotypes, a similar but weaker trend appeared in young adult naive repertoires, and no such trend appeared in memory repertoires. Invariant T cells such as MAIT and iNKT could partly confound zero-insertion analyses, though diverse VJ usage argued against this for most clonotypes. The excess sharing between twins in beta out-of-frame sequences was weaker because fewer shared sequences reduced the signal-to-noise ratio. Compared with coincidental sharing between unrelated individuals, out-of-frame TCR alpha sequences shared between twins showed an excess of sequences with low generation probability. In monozygotic twins, out-of-frame TCR alpha sharing was systematically underestimated by recombination models, although the models agreed with sharing between unrelated individuals. Because the same donors could not be followed over many years, the conclusions depended on cross-sectional statistical analysis.

Trimming costs V 6 bases and J 0 bases, and their ends lie 14 bases apart. Reading from cysteine to phenylalanine, the CDR3 counts 15 amino acids. The only DNA kept is the CDR3, 45 bases in frame from the first base. CDR1 and CDR2 are read off the germline V gene (reference sequence) as LGHDT and YNNKEL. Library method: 5' RACE. Sequenced using an Illumina HiSeq 2000. A universal primer binding site was introduced by template switching, and a unique molecular identifier was present in the final cDNA, enabling accurate counting of TCR cDNA molecules. First-strand cDNA for TCR alpha and beta chains was synthesized from specific primers in the conserved constant-segment region. Each cDNA library was double barcoded, with a SMART-Mk sample barcode plus Illumina barcodes, to control for contamination. TruSeq adapter sequences along with Illumina sample barcodes were introduced in two successive PCR steps. The TCR alpha and beta cDNA libraries were sequenced on the Illumina HiSeq platform using custom primers. Processing in the source paper ran as follows. Unique molecular identifiers were extracted from raw reads with MiGEC, and CDR3 positions were determined with MiXCR. For each individual, recombination models were inferred using an EM algorithm with the repgenHMM and IGoR tools. The analysis of shared clonotypes was done with the tcR package in R, with sharing normalized by the product of cloneset sizes. Out-of-frame nonproductive sequences were analyzed to study raw recombination free of thymic and clonal selection effects. TCRdb trimmed public reads at Q25 via fastp, called clones via MiXCR and kept in-frame beta chains. Rows matching on CDR3 protein sequence are summarized as one entry with the most common DNA and genes. The V and J calls here are based on TCRdb, not the publication. The sample includes around 100,000 distinct CDR3 sequences, with about 6.1% observed a single time. Jointly, the top ten make up about 12% of the sample.

All donors were healthy Caucasians. Using Miltenyi CD45RO+ enrichment and human naive T-cell isolation kits, memory (CD45RO+) and naive T cells were isolated from PBMC. For this clonotype: The clone's antigen remains unknown. No base quality values were provided; no much bigger clone lies one nucleotide off.

The sequence was obtained from a woman aged 50 to 60 in good health. The sequencing sample was made of memory T cells sorted from blood. This sample's cell subset or site label indicates: CD45RO+ enriched T cells. The receptor chain draws on TRBV3-1 and TRBJ2-5; the D gene cannot be resolved reliably. The CDR3 reads CASSPSQDHQETQYF. The sequence in DNA is TGTGCCAGCAGTCCATCTCAAGACCACCAAGAGACCCAGTACTTC.